This is a list of T cell receptor beta chains from one sample in a study of blood T cell repertoires in COVID-19. The data were produced by immunoSEQ multiplex PCR, yet TCRdb's version contains in-frame clones alone and is incomplete. The table lists over 150,000 clones, 80% to 85% of them singletons. Material for sequencing was PBMCs or T cells enriched from blood (not recorded which). The origin of the receptors is a man aged 35 to 55 who had recovered from COVID-19. Each CDR3 is given with its conserved first and last residue.

V	J	CDR3
TRBV7-3	TRBJ2-2	CASSSSGNTGELFF
TRBV11-1	TRBJ1-1	CASSLGTGGEAFF
TRBV27	TRBJ1-2	CASSSRGLYGYTF
TRBV19	TRBJ1-1	CASSPRDRVFAEAFF
TRBV20-1	TRBJ1-4	CSASTRLNEKLFF
TRBV6-5	TRBJ2-3	CASSNRAGGTDTQYF
TRBV19	TRBJ1-1	CASSGNTGGARTEAFF
TRBV3-1/TRBV3-2	TRBJ2-1	CASSQVDSYNEQFF
TRBV4-2	TRBJ1-2	CASSQVGAQEAGGYTF
TRBV19	TRBJ2-4	CASSIGTGGGSIQYF
TRBV11-2	TRBJ1-1	CASSLDPGFTEAFF
TRBV27	TRBJ2-3	CASSSSGAGNTQYF
TRBV6-6	TRBJ1-4	CASSLGDSANEKLFF
TRBV20-1	TRBJ1-5	CSASRSNQPQHF
TRBV11-3	TRBJ2-1	CASSLGLAGVRYNEQFF
TRBV11-2	TRBJ1-3	CASSLLGGFSGNTIYF
TRBV11-2	TRBJ2-1	CASSQAVRQGDNEQFF
TRBV9	TRBJ2-5	CASSVQAGGPPLYETQYF
TRBV30	TRBJ1-6	CAWSKGAPSNSPLHF
TRBV5-1	TRBJ1-3	CASSGGDGGNTIYF
TRBV3-1/TRBV3-2	TRBJ1-1	CASSQGQNEAFF
TRBV7-9	TRBJ1-3	CATTRGAGNTIYF
TRBV5-1	TRBJ1-1	CASSPRQGSNTEAFF
TRBV2	TRBJ1-5	CASSVQGQSNQPQHF
TRBV18	TRBJ1-1	CASSPPGQGSLNTEAFF
TRBV4-1	TRBJ2-7	CASSQDQGDRGNYEQYF
TRBV2	TRBJ1-1	CASTRDRVGNTEAFF
TRBV10-3	TRBJ2-5	CAISLGQHGKTQYF
TRBV5-6	TRBJ1-1	CASSLAGMNTEAFF
TRBV7-2	TRBJ2-1	CASSKKRASGGGLDEQFF
TRBV7-9	TRBJ2-2	CASTPGQPTGELFF
TRBV19	TRBJ1-1	CASSMETGWMNTEAFF
TRBV2	TRBJ1-5	CASSGWQSNQPQHF
TRBV24-1	TRBJ2-7	CATSSTGRYEQYF
TRBV6-1	TRBJ2-1	CASTEDRSSYNEQFF
TRBV7-9	TRBJ2-5	CASSSSKETQYF
TRBV7-9	TRBJ1-1	CASSSQGANTEAFF
TRBV13	TRBJ1-2	CASSLGQGRGYGYTF
TRBV10-3	TRBJ1-5	CAISESMTGNQPQHF
TRBV27	TRBJ1-3	CASSFGGRSGNTIYF
TRBV14	TRBJ1-1	CASSQEGVLGGDEAFF
TRBV2	TRBJ1-1	CASGVRATEAFF
TRBV11-2	TRBJ2-7	CASSFTSGYEQYF
TRBV10-3	TRBJ2-1	CASYGGQGEFGSEQFF
TRBV27	TRBJ2-5	CASSLGPRGRETQYF
TRBV30	TRBJ1-4	CAWSVFLTNEKLFF
TRBV18	TRBJ1-4	CASSPSQIPIGEKLFF
TRBV19	TRBJ1-2	CATGDYGYTF
TRBV12-3/TRBV12-4	TRBJ1-3	CASNTSPGNTIYF
TRBV19	TRBJ2-3	CASKRGGADTQYF
TRBV15	TRBJ1-1	CATSRGGAFMNTEAFF